This T cell receptor (beta chain) was identified in a study of T cells expressing NK-cell markers. Study at large: Investigators obtained TCR beta repertoires from sorted CD3+CD56+NKG2C+, CD3+CD56+NKG2C- and CD3+CD56-NKG2C+ T cells.

Germline CDR1 is KGHSH and CDR2 is LQKENI. This CDR3 spans 17 amino acids. No DNA is given; TCRdb re-called the 5' RACE reads and lists each CDR3 protein once. Recorded here are 440,000 or so distinct CDR3 sequences; the top ten clones represent approximately 7%. The sequencing sample was made of blood T cells: a sorted CD56 or NKG2C T cell subset, CD4+ or CD8+ T cells, or bulk PBMC T cells (not recorded which). The chain uses TRBV18 and TRBJ2-2. The TCR originated in a woman between 18 and 70 years old in good health. The CDR3 sequence: CASSPYSSRANTGELFF.